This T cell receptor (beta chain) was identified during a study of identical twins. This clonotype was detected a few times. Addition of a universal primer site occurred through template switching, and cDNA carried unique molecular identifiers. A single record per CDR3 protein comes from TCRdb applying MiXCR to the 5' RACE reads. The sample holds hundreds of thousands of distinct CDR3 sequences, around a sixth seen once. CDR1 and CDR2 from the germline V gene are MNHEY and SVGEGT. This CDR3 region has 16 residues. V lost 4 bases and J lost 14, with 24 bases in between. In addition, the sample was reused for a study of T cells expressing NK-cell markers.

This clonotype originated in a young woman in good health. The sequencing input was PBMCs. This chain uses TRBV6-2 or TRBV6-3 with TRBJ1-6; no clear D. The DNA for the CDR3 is TGTGCCAGCAGTTCCGTGGGTGGACCCTTCTATGCCACCCTCCACTTT. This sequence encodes CASSSVGGPFYATLHF.